The 26 T cell receptor beta chains given below trace back to one sample, sequenced in a study of T cell responses to AZD1222 COVID-19 vaccine. Clones were read by immunoSEQ multiplex PCR, and TCRdb kept only the in-frame ones, dropping some. The sample contains fewer than 110,000 clones, about 90% of which appear only once. The sample in question was peripheral blood, obtained on day 0 of AZD1222 vaccination. The receptor set was obtained from an adult in good health.

This clone came up once. The chain is built from TRBV28 and TRBJ1-3; weak D call: TRBD1 (6 bases). V was shortened by 5 bases and J by 4 bases, with 15 bases between the two germline ends. Germline CDR1 reads MDHEN; CDR2 reads SYDVKM. There are 15 residues in the CDR3. As DNA, the CDR3 is TGTGCCAGCAGTGCCGACAGGTCGGGAGGAAACACCATATATTTT. Protein sequence: CASSADRSGGNTIYF.

This rearrangement joins TRBV13 to TRBJ1-1; D is possibly TRBD1 (5 bases). Germline V gives CDR1 PRHDT, CDR2 FYEKMQ (reference sequence). CDR3 size: 13 residues. V dropped 6 bases and J dropped 1 base, with 9 bases sitting between them. The CDR3 bases are TGTGCCAGCAGTTCTACAGGGAACACTGAAGCTTTCTTT. This gives the protein CASSSTGNTEAFF.

This rearrangement joins TRBV5-6 to TRBJ1-2; no clear D gene. Germline assignment: CDR1 SGHDT and CDR2 YYEEEE. With 5 bases removed from V and 4 bases from J, the gap between germline ends came to 15 bases. This CDR3 spans 14 amino acids. CDR3 loop: CASSLPNPAYGYTF. The CDR3 region has the DNA TGTGCCAGCAGTTTACCAAACCCAGCCTATGGCTACACCTTC. Full variable domain (remainder filled in from reference TRBV5-6 and TRBJ1-2): DAGVTQSPTHLIKTRGQQVTLRCSPKSGHDTVSWYQQALGQGPQFIFQYYEEEERQRGNFPDRFSGHQFPNYSSELNVNALLLGDSALYLCASSLPNPAYGYTFGSGTRLTVV.

The chain carries TRBV27 and TRBJ2-3; 7 bases agree with TRBD2. This CDR3 has 15 amino acids. The V segment lost 5 bases and the J segment 5 bases; nucleotides outside the gene matches: 10. From germline, CDR1 is MNHEY and CDR2 SMNVEV (reference sequence). For the CDR3, the DNA is TGTGCCAGCAGTCGTGCAGGCGGGAGAGGAGATACGCAGTATTTT. It encodes CASSRAGGRGDTQYF.

The chain links TRBV24-1 to TRBJ1-2; D is unresolved. CDR1 and CDR2 from the germline V gene are KGHDR and SFDVKD. Trimming took off 4 bases at V and 4 bases at J, with 18 bases between the two ends. There are 16 residues in the CDR3. In DNA, the CDR3 is TGTGCCACCAGTGACCCTGCCCGATCCGGAGGCTATGGCTACACCTTC. Its protein product is CATSDPARSGGYGYTF.

CDR3 in DNA: TGTGCCAGCGGCAAAACTAATGAAAAACTGTTTTTT. This encodes CASGKTNEKLFF. V and J are TRBV9 and TRBJ1-4; D is unresolved. There are 12 residues in the CDR3. V lost 7 bases, J lost 1 base, and 5 bases lay in between. From germline, CDR1 is SGDLS and CDR2 YYNGEE.

CDR3 residues: CASSHARTGGGYTF. The DNA of the CDR3 is TGCGCCAGCAGCCATGCGAGGACAGGGGGTGGCTACACCTTC. This chain links TRBV4-1 with TRBJ1-2; 10 nucleotides align to TRBD1. Germline V gene sequence: CDR1 MGHRA, CDR2 YSYEKL. Germline trimming cut 3 bases from V and 7 bases from J; bases unmatched to any gene: 5. CDR3 length equals 14 residues.

This clone has more than one count but fewer than ten. The rearrangement joins TRBV29-1 to TRBJ2-6; 8 bases agree with TRBD1. The CDR3 length is 14 residues. The germline CDR1 and CDR2 sequences are SQVTM and ANQGSEA. V lost 4 bases and J lost 4; bases outside the gene matches: 3. CDR3 coding DNA: TGCAGCGTTGGGACAGGGACCGGGGCCAACGTCCTGACTTTC. Encoded protein: CSVGTGTGANVLTF.

The chain employs TRBV19 and TRBJ1-1, with unresolved D. Trimming removed 1 base from V and 0 bases from J, with 9 bases in between. In germline, CDR1 is LNHDA, CDR2 SQIVND (reference sequence). This CDR3 comprises 15 residues. CDR3: CASSIGILMNTEAFF. CDR3 DNA sequence: TGTGCCAGTAGTATAGGCATTCTAATGAACACTGAAGCTTTCTTT.

This sequence joins TRBV29-1 and TRBJ2-1; D is possibly TRBD1 or TRBD2 (6 bases each). Germline CDR1 SQVTM, CDR2 ANQGSEA. V lost 4 bases and J 8 bases, leaving 15 bases between the germline ends. The CDR3 runs 13 residues. The CDR3 nucleotides read TGCAGCGTTGGGACGGGGGCTAGGGATGAGCAGTTCTTC. Translation: CSVGTGARDEQFF.

This rearrangement joins TRBV7-2 to TRBJ2-7, with TRBD1 matching 9 bases. Germline CDR1 SGHTA, CDR2 FQGNSA. The CDR3 spans 15 residues. Trimming at V came to 5 bases and at J to 0 bases, leaving 5 bases not matched to a gene. The CDR3 is CASSLYRGPSYEQYF. The CDR3 nucleotides read TGTGCCAGCAGCCTCTACAGGGGGCCCTCCTACGAGCAGTACTTC.

The chain combines TRBV7-9 with TRBJ2-7; 9 positions match TRBD1. Germline values: CDR1 SEHNR, CDR2 FQNEAQ (reference sequence). This CDR3 has 14 amino acids. The V segment lost 6 bases and the J segment 5 bases; nucleotides outside the gene matches: 8. The CDR3 region has the DNA TGTGCCAGCAGTCTCGGGACAGGGTCCCACGAGCAGTACTTC. This sequence encodes CASSLGTGSHEQYF.

J is TRBJ2-7 and V is TRBV5-6, with a weak D call TRBD1 (5 bases). Germline V lookup: CDR1 SGHDT, CDR2 YYEEEE. V was trimmed by 1 base and J by 6 bases, leaving 14 bases between them. The CDR3 is 14 residues long. The CDR3 nucleotides read TGTGCCAGCAGCTTGTATCAGGGCGGATCCGAGCAGTACTTC. Translation: CASSLYQGGSEQYF.

This chain links TRBV11-2 with TRBJ2-3, with 13 bases identical to TRBD2. The ends lost 5 bases at V and 6 bases at J; junction bases unmatched: 8. The V gene's germline CDR1 is SGHAT and CDR2 FQNNGV. This CDR3 has 16 residues. CDR3 sequence (DNA): TGTGCCAGCAGCCCCCGGACTAGCGGGAGATCGGATACGCAGTATTTT. It translates to CASSPRTSGRSDTQYF.

V gene TRBV28 combines with J gene TRBJ1-6, with D possibly being TRBD1 (6 bases). CDR3 length: 16 amino acids. The germline gives CDR1 MDHEN, CDR2 SYDVKM. Trimming pared 6 bases from V and 6 bases from J, leaving 18 bases between. The CDR3 DNA sequence: TGTGCCAGCAGCCCTTCCCACAGGGAACGTAATTCACCCCTCCACTTT. It is translated as CASSPSHRERNSPLHF.

The chain recombines TRBV30 with TRBJ2-1, with 12 bases aligning to TRBD2. Germline values: CDR1 GTSNPN, CDR2 SVGIG (reference sequence). This CDR3 comprises 18 residues. V lost 3 bases to trimming and J lost 2 bases; unmatched junction nucleotides: 11. The CDR3 protein is CAWSAPRTSGTTYNEQFF. The DNA of the CDR3 is TGTGCCTGGAGCGCCCCTCGGACTAGCGGGACCACCTACAATGAGCAGTTCTTC.

The chain is built from TRBV14 and TRBJ1-2; TRBD1 matches 7 bases. V shed 5 bases and J 6 bases; nucleotides not matched to a gene: 6. This CDR3 is built from 13 residues. CDR1 and CDR2 (germline): SGHDN, FVKESK. CDR3 DNA: TGTGCCAGCAGCTTATATGGGACAGATGGCTACACCTTC. Protein: CASSLYGTDGYTF. The full variable domain, completed using reference TRBV14 and TRBJ1-2, is EAGVTQFPSHSVIEKGQTVTLRCDPISGHDNLYWYRRVMGKEIKFLLHFVKESKQDESGMPNNRFLAERTGGTYSTLKVQPAELEDSGVYFCASSLYGTDGYTFGSGTRLTVV.

This clone was detected only a few times. The chain links TRBV5-1 to TRBJ2-2; D is ambiguous. This CDR3 has 15 residues. CDR1 is SGHRS and CDR2 is YFSETQ in the germline V gene. The V end lost 0 bases, the J end lost 2 bases, and 8 bases lay between the germline ends. The DNA for the CDR3 is TGCGCCAGCAGCTTGGCCCAGGTCAACACCGGGGAGCTGTTTTTT. Translation gives CASSLAQVNTGELFF. The variable domain in full, with the rest retrieved from reference TRBV5-1 and TRBJ2-2, is KAGVTQTPRYLIKTRGQQVTLSCSPISGHRSVSWYQQTPGQGLQFLFEYFSETQRNKGNFPGRFSGRQFSNSRSEMNVSTLELGDSALYLCASSLAQVNTGELFFGEGSRLTVL.

The chain couples TRBV30 to TRBJ2-7; the match to TRBD2 covers 7 bases. Germline trimming cut 5 bases from V and 0 bases from J; bases unmatched to any gene: 4. CDR1 is GTSNPN and CDR2 is SVGIG in the germline V gene (reference sequence). The CDR3 runs to 13 residues. The CDR3 region has the DNA TGTGCCTGGGAGCGGGACGGCTCCTACGAGCAGTACTTC. Residues: CAWERDGSYEQYF.

The chain uses TRBV3-1 (or the pseudogene TRBV3-2) and TRBJ1-2; no firm D call. From germline, CDR1 is LGHDT and CDR2 YNNKEL (reference sequence). Trimming left V 0 bases short and J 8 bases short, with 16 bases between. The CDR3 is 15 amino acids. Written as DNA, the CDR3 is TGTGCCAGCAGCCAAGAAGGGTCGGGATTTAGCGGCTACACCTTC. Translated, it gives CASSQEGSGFSGYTF.

This clone was seen only a few times. This chain connects TRBV11-2 to TRBJ2-1; 8 nucleotides agree with TRBD1. The CDR3 is made up of 15 amino acids. The germline gives CDR1 SGHAT, CDR2 FQNNGV. V lost 5 bases and J lost 2; bases outside the gene matches: 5. CDR3 DNA sequence: TGTGCCAGCAGCGAGGACAGGGTGGCCTACAATGAGCAGTTCTTC. Protein sequence: CASSEDRVAYNEQFF.

The chain has TRBV9 and TRBJ2-3, with TRBD2 matching over 8 bases. The junction had 9 bases not matched to a gene; V was cut back by 2 bases and J by 4 bases. CDR3 length equals 16 residues. Germline loops: CDR1 SGDLS, CDR2 YYNGEE. The CDR3 reads CASSVLSGSGADTQYF. The CDR3 DNA sequence: TGTGCCAGCAGCGTTCTCAGCGGGAGCGGTGCAGATACGCAGTATTTT.

This rearrangement joins TRBV29-1 to TRBJ2-7; D call uncertain. The CDR3 is made up of 12 amino acids. CDR1 is SQVTM, CDR2 ANQGSEA, per germline. Here the CDR3 reads CSTSSGTYEQYF. CDR3 nucleotide sequence: TGCAGTACCAGTTCCGGCACCTACGAGCAGTACTTC.

This clone has only one observation. The chain uses TRBV23-1 and TRBJ2-7; D not certain. TRBV23-1 is an open reading frame whose function is uncertain. V lost 0 bases and J 2 bases, leaving 11 bases between the germline ends. The length of the CDR3 is 15 residues. The CDR3 loop is CASSQSVRYAYEQYF. CDR3 in DNA: TGCGCCAGCAGTCAATCAGTACGCTATGCCTACGAGCAGTACTTC.

The V gene is TRBV18, the J gene TRBJ1-1, with TRBD1 matching 10 bases. The germline gives CDR1 KGHSH, CDR2 LQKENI. The CDR3 has 18 amino acids. The junction had 12 bases not matched to a gene; V was cut back by 4 bases and J by 1 base. CDR3 in DNA: TGTGCCAGCTCACGGGAACCCGGGACAGGGGCGAGGAACACTGAAGCTTTCTTT. It specifies CASSREPGTGARNTEAFF.

DNA for the CDR3: TGTGCCAGCTCCGGACAGGGGGCGGAAGATGAGCAGTTCTTC. Its translation: CASSGQGAEDEQFF. The chain uses TRBV18 and TRBJ2-1, with 11 nucleotides matching TRBD1. The CDR3 runs to 14 residues. V was clipped by 6 bases and J by 8 bases; unmatched bases: 6. CDR1 KGHSH and CDR2 LQKENI come from the germline V gene.